This TCR beta chain was sequenced for a study of blood T cell repertoires in COVID-19. Study details: COVID-19 samples, acute and convalescent, were from the United States, Italy and Spain. Nucleic acid was either cDNA or gDNA, and it came from T cells, B-cell-depleted T cells, or PBMCs.

Germline-derived CDR1 and CDR2 are SQVTM and ANQGSEA. This CDR3 has 14 residues. V dropped 7 bases and J dropped 0 bases, with 15 bases sitting between them. The data were produced by immunoSEQ multiplex PCR, yet TCRdb's version contains in-frame clones alone and is incomplete. The data show tens of thousands of clones, roughly 80% seen once. The sample comprised peripheral blood. The V call is TRBV29-1, the J call TRBJ1-1; possible D gene TRBD1, 6 bases. This clonotype originated in a woman in her fifties or sixties with acute or convalescent COVID-19. In nucleotides, the CDR3 is TGCAGCGCTCGCCCCAGGGGATTGAACACTGAAGCTTTCTTT. Its protein is CSARPRGLNTEAFF.